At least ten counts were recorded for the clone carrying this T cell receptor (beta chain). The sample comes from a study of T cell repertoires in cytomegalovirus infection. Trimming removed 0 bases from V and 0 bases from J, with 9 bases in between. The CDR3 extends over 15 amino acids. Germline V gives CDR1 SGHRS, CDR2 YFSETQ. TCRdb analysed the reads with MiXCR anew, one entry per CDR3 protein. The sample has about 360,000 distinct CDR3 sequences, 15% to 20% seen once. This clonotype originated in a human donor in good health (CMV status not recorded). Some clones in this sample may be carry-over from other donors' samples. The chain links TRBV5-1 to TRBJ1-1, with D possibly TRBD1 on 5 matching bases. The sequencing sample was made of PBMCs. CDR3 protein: CASSLALRVNTEAFF. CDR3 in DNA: TGCGCCAGCAGCTTGGCCCTCAGGGTGAACACTGAAGCTTTCTTT.